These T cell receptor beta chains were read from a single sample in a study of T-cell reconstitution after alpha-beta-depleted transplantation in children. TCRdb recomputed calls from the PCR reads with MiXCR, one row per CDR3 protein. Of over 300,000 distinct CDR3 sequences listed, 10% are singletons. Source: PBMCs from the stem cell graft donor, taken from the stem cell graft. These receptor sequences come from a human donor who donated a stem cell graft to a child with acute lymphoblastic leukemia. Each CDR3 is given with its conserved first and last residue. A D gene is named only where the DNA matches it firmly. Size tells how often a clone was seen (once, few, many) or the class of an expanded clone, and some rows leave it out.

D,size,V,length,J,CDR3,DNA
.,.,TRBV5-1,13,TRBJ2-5,CASTVTGEETQYF,TGCGCCAGCACCGTGACGGGGGAGGAGACCCAGTACTTC
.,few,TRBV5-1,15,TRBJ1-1,CASSLGGDMNTEAFF,TGCGCCAGCAGCTTGGGGGGGGATATGAACACTGAAGCTTTCTTT
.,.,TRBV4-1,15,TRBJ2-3,CASSHLHKATDTQYF,TGCGCCAGCAGCCACCTCCACAAGGCCACAGATACGCAGTATTTT
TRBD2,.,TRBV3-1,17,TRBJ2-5,CASSQGLAGGVRETQYF,TGTGCCAGCAGCCAGGGACTAGCGGGAGGGGTTAGAGAGACCCAGTACTTC
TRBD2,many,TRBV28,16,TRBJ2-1,CASSRHGTSYYNEQFF,TGTGCCAGCAGTAGACATGGGACTAGCTACTACAATGAGCAGTTCTTC
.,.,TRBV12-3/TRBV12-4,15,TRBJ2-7,CASSSLGTGRAEQYF,TGTGCCAGCAGTTCCTTGGGGACTGGGCGTGCCGAGCAGTACTTC
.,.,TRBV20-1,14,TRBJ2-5,CSAPRGVYGKTQYF,TGCAGTGCTCCAAGGGGGGTTTATGGAAAGACCCAGTACTTC
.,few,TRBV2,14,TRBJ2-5,CASSGQTFQETQYF,TGTGCCAGCTCTGGACAGACCTTTCAAGAGACCCAGTACTTC
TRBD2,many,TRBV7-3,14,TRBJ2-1,CASSLGGVYNEQFF,TGTGCCAGCAGCTTGGGAGGGGTATACAATGAGCAGTTCTTC
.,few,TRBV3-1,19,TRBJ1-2,CASSRPLEGSEGANYGYTF,TGTGCCAGCAGCCGCCCGTTGGAGGGTTCGGAGGGAGCTAACTATGGCTACACCTTC
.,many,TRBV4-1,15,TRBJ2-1,CASRPGIAINNEQFF,TGCGCCAGCAGGCCCGGGATTGCAATAAACAATGAGCAGTTCTTC
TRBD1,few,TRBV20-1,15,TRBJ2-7,CSALPYGTASYEQYF,TGCAGTGCGCTGCCTTACGGGACAGCCTCCTACGAGCAGTACTTC
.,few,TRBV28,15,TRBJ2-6,CASTAPQVGANVLTF,TGTGCCAGCACCGCTCCGCAGGTCGGGGCCAACGTCCTGACTTTC
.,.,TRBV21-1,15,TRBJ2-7,CASSKGGLAVSEQYF,TGTGCCAGCAGCAAAGGGGGCCTAGCGGTAAGCGAGCAGTACTTC
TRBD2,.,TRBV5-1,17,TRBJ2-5,CASSGDGLATFQETQYF,TGCGCCAGCAGCGGGGATGGACTAGCGACTTTCCAAGAGACCCAGTACTTC
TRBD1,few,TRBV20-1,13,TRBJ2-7,CSARDSGLYEQYF,TGCAGTGCTCGGGACAGTGGGTTGTACGAGCAGTACTTC
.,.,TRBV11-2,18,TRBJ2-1,CASSPPGRTLSSYNEQFF,TGTGCCAGCAGCCCACCCGGAAGGACCCTGAGCTCCTACAATGAGCAGTTCTTC